A selection of T cell receptor beta chains follows, all from one sample in a study of cytomegalovirus exposure and HLA in healthy donors. Sequencing was performed with immunoSEQ multiplex PCR; in TCRdb, only in-frame clones are kept and a portion is missing. The sample contains fewer than 130,000 clones, approximately 88% of which appear only once. Sequencing used PBMCs. The receptors come from a woman in her 30s in good health and CMV-seropositive. CDR3s include the opening cysteine and the closing phenylalanine or tryptophan. D genes are given only for firm matches. A row's size may be missing; if present it is once, few, many or a size class.

clone size	V gene	D gene	J gene	CDR3 DNA	CDR3 protein
few	TRBV2	.	TRBJ1-5	TGTGCCAGCAGGGGGGCGGGCAATCAGCCCCAGCATTTT	CASRGAGNQPQHF
.	TRBV5-6	.	TRBJ2-5	TGTGCCAGCAGCCACCCCCAGGCGGGGGAGACCCAGTACTTC	CASSHPQAGETQYF
.	TRBV19	TRBD2	TRBJ2-5	TGTGCCAGTAGAGCTAGCGGGGTCCAAGAGACCCAGTACTTC	CASRASGVQETQYF
.	TRBV7-2	TRBD1	TRBJ2-7	TGTGCCAGCAGCCTGGGACAGGGAATGAACTACGAGCAGTACTTC	CASSLGQGMNYEQYF
.	TRBV5-1	.	TRBJ2-7	TGCGCCAGCAGCTTGGAAAGGAGGGCAGTCAGCGAGCAGTACTTC	CASSLERRAVSEQYF
.	TRBV4-1	TRBD2	TRBJ2-1	TGCGCCAGCAGCTACGGGACTAGCGAATACAATGAGCAGTTCTTC	CASSYGTSEYNEQFF
.	TRBV7-2	.	TRBJ1-2	TGTGCCAGCAGCCCTGCGGCACTTTATGGCTACACCTTC	CASSPAALYGYTF
.	TRBV11-2	.	TRBJ2-5	TGTGCCAGCAGATATAGTGGGTGGCAGAGGGAAGAGACCCAGTACTTC	CASRYSGWQREETQYF
.	TRBV18	TRBD2	TRBJ2-1	TGTGCCAGCTCACTAAGCGGGGATTCCTACAATGAGCAGTTCTTC	CASSLSGDSYNEQFF
.	TRBV19	.	TRBJ2-2	TGTGCCAGTAGTATGCCCAGGGGAGTCCCCGGGGAGCTGTTTTTT	CASSMPRGVPGELFF
.	TRBV10-2	.	TRBJ2-7	TGCGCCAGCAGTCACAGGGACTCCTACGAGCAGTACTTC	CASSHRDSYEQYF
.	TRBV2	TRBD1	TRBJ2-2	TGTGCCAGCAGCTCGCAGGGGGCGTCGAGCGGGGAGCTGTTTTTT	CASSSQGASSGELFF
once	TRBV5-1	TRBD2	TRBJ2-1	TGCGCCAGCAGACCGCTAGCGGGAGGGTCCCTCGGTGAGCAGTTCTTC	CASRPLAGGSLGEQFF
.	TRBV29-1	TRBD2	TRBJ2-1	TGCAGCTTAAATAGCGGGAGTCTGTGGGGTAATGAGCAGTTCTTC	CSLNSGSLWGNEQFF
.	TRBV2	TRBD2	TRBJ2-3	TGTGCCAGCGCCCGCGGGGGTGGGACAGATACGCAGTATTTT	CASARGGGTDTQYF
few	TRBV11-2	.	TRBJ2-7	TGTGCCAGCAGCTTCGACAGCGCCTGGGAGCAGTACTTC	CASSFDSAWEQYF
.	TRBV19	TRBD2	TRBJ2-1	TGTGCCAGTAGTATCCTTACTAGCGGGGGGTCCAATGAGCAGTTCTTC	CASSILTSGGSNEQFF
.	TRBV5-4	.	TRBJ2-1	TGTGCCACGTCGACTTCTTCGGGGAATGAGCAGTTCTTC	CATSTSSGNEQFF
.	TRBV6-1	TRBD1	TRBJ2-5	TGTGCCAGCAGAGAAGGGACAGGGGGCTTAGAGACCCAGTACTTC	CASREGTGGLETQYF
.	TRBV2	TRBD2	TRBJ2-3	TGTGCCAGCACCGGACTAGCGGGAGTCCCAGATACGCAGTATTTT	CASTGLAGVPDTQYF
.	TRBV5-1	TRBD1	TRBJ2-1	TGCGCCAGCAGCTCAAAACAGGGGGCTAAACCCACGTTGTTTTACAATGAGCAGTTCTTC	CASSSKQGAKPTLFYNEQFF
.	TRBV11-1	.	TRBJ2-7	TGTGCCAGCAGCTTAGACAGGGGTCTAGCGGAGCAGTACTTC	CASSLDRGLAEQYF
.	TRBV9	.	TRBJ1-4	TGTGCCAGCAGCGTAGGGGCGGGTGAAAAACTGTTTTTT	CASSVGAGEKLFF
.	TRBV7-2	.	TRBJ1-5	TGTGCCAGCAGCTTAGATGGGCCCCATCAGCCCCAGCATTTT	CASSLDGPHQPQHF
once	TRBV4-1	.	TRBJ1-2	TGCGCCAGCAGCCCCCGGGGAGGGGCCTATGGCTACACCTTC	CASSPRGGAYGYTF
few	TRBV4-2	TRBD1	TRBJ2-7	TGTGCCAGCAGCCGAGACAGGGGCTCCTACGAGCAGTACTTC	CASSRDRGSYEQYF
few	TRBV11-2	.	TRBJ2-2	TGTGCCAGCAGCGCGCACAGTTTCACCGGGGAGCTGTTTTTT	CASSAHSFTGELFF
.	TRBV9	.	TRBJ1-1	TGTGCCAGCAGCGTAGGGGAGGGCGCTTACACTGAAGCTTTCTTT	CASSVGEGAYTEAFF
.	TRBV29-1	.	TRBJ2-3	TGCAGCGTTGACCACACAGATACGCAGTATTTT	CSVDHTDTQYF
.	TRBV7-9	.	TRBJ1-1	TGTGCCACGCGTGATCCCTCCGCGAACACTGAAGCTTTCTTT	CATRDPSANTEAFF
.	TRBV5-1	TRBD1	TRBJ2-1	TGCGCCAGCAGCCTGGGACAGGGCTGGGATGAGCAGTTCTTC	CASSLGQGWDEQFF
few	TRBV2	.	TRBJ1-1	TGTGCCAGCAGTCGCCGGGACACTGAAGCTTTCTTT	CASSRRDTEAFF
.	TRBV5-6	TRBD2	TRBJ2-1	TGTGCCAGCAGCTTGGCTCTAGCGGGAGTTGAGCAGTTCTTC	CASSLALAGVEQFF
.	TRBV19	.	TRBJ1-5	TGTGCCAGCACCTATGGACAGATGTACAATCAGCCCCAGCATTTT	CASTYGQMYNQPQHF
.	TRBV6-6	TRBD1	TRBJ2-5	TGTGCCAGCACCAACCTCGACAGGGGGAAAGAGACCCAGTACTTC	CASTNLDRGKETQYF
.	TRBV12-5	TRBD1	TRBJ2-7	TGTGCTAGTGGAAAGGGACAGCGCTACGAGCAGTACTTC	CASGKGQRYEQYF
once	TRBV28	TRBD2	TRBJ2-1	TGTGCCAGCAGTTTAACGACTAGCGAGAAGTTCTTC	CASSLTTSEKFF
.	TRBV30	.	TRBJ2-2	TGTGCCTGGAGTGTACAGGGTTCCGGGGAGCTGTTTTTT	CAWSVQGSGELFF
.	TRBV29-1	.	TRBJ2-3	TGCAGCGTTGAACAGCGGATCGGCACAGATACGCAGTATTTT	CSVEQRIGTDTQYF
.	TRBV7-6	TRBD1	TRBJ2-5	TGTGCCAGCAGCGTAGGGACAGGCATTCAAGAGACCCAGTACTTC	CASSVGTGIQETQYF
once	TRBV5-1	.	TRBJ2-1	TGCGCCAGCAGCTCGAGGAACAATGAGCAGTTCTTC	CASSSRNNEQFF
.	TRBV5-6	TRBD2	TRBJ2-1	TGTGCCAGCAGCTTGGGCGGGAGCTCCTACAATGAGCAGTTCTTC	CASSLGGSSYNEQFF
.	TRBV7-6	.	TRBJ2-3	TGTGCCAGCAGCTTACTCCGCACAGATACGCAGTATTTT	CASSLLRTDTQYF
.	TRBV19	TRBD2	TRBJ2-2	TGTGCCAGTAGTATGGCGGGAGAGGTCCCCGGGGAGCTGTTTTTT	CASSMAGEVPGELFF